This T cell receptor beta chain originates from a study of blood T cell repertoires in COVID-19. Only in-frame clones appear in the TCRdb table, and some are missing; sequencing was by immunoSEQ multiplex PCR. The table includes about 270,000 clones, about 87% detected once. The TCR sequence derives from a woman aged 50 to 65 who had recovered from COVID-19. The sample consisted of PBMCs or T cells enriched from blood (not recorded which).

The CDR3 protein is CASSEAANTEAFF. CDR3 bases: TGTGCCAGCAGTGAAGCGGCGAACACTGAAGCTTTCTTT. The V and J genes are TRBV6-1 and TRBJ1-1; D is uncertain. Between the trimmed V and J ends, which lost 0 bases and 1 base, there was a span of 3 bases. The CDR3 is 13 residues long. From germline, CDR1 is MNHNS and CDR2 SASEGT.